The clone carrying this TCR beta chain was observed many times. The antigen is unknown. These data are taken from a study of neurological immune-mediated disorders. The time point is: technical triplicate 3. V dropped 3 bases and J dropped 3; count of bases not matched to a gene: 8. CDR1 is MDHEN, CDR2 SYDVKM, per germline. The CDR3 sequence is 16 residues long. With 10-nucleotide random UMIs included, cDNA was synthesized by 5'RACE. From 15-18 subjects, each sequencing run yielded over 170 million TCR-beta sequences. One entry per CDR3 protein, called by TCRdb with MiXCR from the 5' RACE reads. Altogether tens of thousands of distinct CDR3 sequences are present, roughly 21% being singletons, with the ten largest covering about 4.5%. Study-level results: Subjects shared no identical expanded-clone CDR3 amino acid sequences, suggesting private TCR-beta repertoires in all groups. Patients with HTLV-1-associated myelopathy had the highest level of TCR clonal expansion, whereas patients with multiple sclerosis had the lowest level, falling beneath the level found in healthy controls.

The sequencing input was PBMCs. This TCR was recovered from a man aged 55 to 70 with HTLV-1-associated myelopathy (HAM/TSP). V and J are TRBV28 and TRBJ2-3, with 8 nucleotides matching TRBD2. CDR3 protein: CASSFSFGGGTDTQYF. In DNA form, the CDR3 reads TGTGCCAGCAGTTTTTCATTTGGCGGGGGGACAGATACGCAGTATTTT.